Listed here is a single TCR beta chain. The target antigen is unknown. This specimen belongs to a study of cytomegalovirus exposure and HLA in healthy donors. General study points: Cytomegalovirus-associated TCR beta chains were listed, numbering 150 to 200. Most TCR sequences were seen very rarely across donors, but some public TCRs occurred in many.

It was the approximately 120-subject validation cohort, separate from the approximately 700-subject first cohort, to which the donors belonged. The assay was immunoSEQ multiplex PCR, and TCRdb's table has in-frame clones only and misses some. The data show about 170,000 clones, nearly 90% seen once. The CDR3 loop spans 9 amino acids. Germline V gene lookup returns CDR1 MRHNA and CDR2 SNTAGT. Trimming left V 7 bases short and J 12 bases short, with 10 bases between. The chain couples TRBV6-4 to TRBJ2-7; D not resolved. The sequencing sample was made of PBMCs. This clonotype was obtained from a man aged 18 to 29 in good health and CMV-seropositive. CDR3 amino acids: CASTPRLYF. The CDR3 coding sequence is TGTGCCAGCACTCCCCGTTTGTACTTC.